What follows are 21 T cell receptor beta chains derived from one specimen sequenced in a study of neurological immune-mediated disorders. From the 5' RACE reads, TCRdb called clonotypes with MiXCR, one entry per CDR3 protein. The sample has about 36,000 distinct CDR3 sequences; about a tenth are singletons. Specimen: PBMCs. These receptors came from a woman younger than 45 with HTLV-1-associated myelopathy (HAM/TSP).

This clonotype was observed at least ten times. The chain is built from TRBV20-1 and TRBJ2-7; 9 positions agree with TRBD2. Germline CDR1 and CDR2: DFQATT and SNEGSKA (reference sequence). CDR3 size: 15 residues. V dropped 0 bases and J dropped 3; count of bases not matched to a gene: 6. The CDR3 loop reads CSARDRRGGYYEQYF. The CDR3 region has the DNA TGCAGTGCTAGAGATCGGCGGGGGGGCTACTACGAGCAGTACTTC.

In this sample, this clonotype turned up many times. The CDR3 here is CASSSPTTGRTEAFF. The CDR3 region has the DNA TGCGCCAGCAGCTCCCCAACGACAGGGCGAACTGAAGCTTTCTTT. This sequence joins TRBV5-1 and TRBJ1-1; 7 positions match TRBD1. The germline V gene encodes CDR1 SGHRS and CDR2 YFSETQ. This CDR3 region has 15 residues. The junction had 10 bases not matched to a gene; V was cut back by 3 bases and J by 5 bases.

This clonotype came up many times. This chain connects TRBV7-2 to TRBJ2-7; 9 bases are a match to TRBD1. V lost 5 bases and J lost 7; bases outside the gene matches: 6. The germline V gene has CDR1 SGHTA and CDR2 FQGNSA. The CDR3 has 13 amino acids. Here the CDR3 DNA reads TGTGCCAGCAGCCCCGACAGGGGGGTAGAGCAGTACTTC. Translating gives CASSPDRGVEQYF. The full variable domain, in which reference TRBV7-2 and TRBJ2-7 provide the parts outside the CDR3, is GAGVSQSPSNKVTEKGKDVELRCDPISGHTALYWYRQSLGQGLEFLIYFQGNSAPDKSGLPSDRFSAERTGGSVSTLTIQRTQQEDSAVYLCASSPDRGVEQYFGPGTRLTVT.

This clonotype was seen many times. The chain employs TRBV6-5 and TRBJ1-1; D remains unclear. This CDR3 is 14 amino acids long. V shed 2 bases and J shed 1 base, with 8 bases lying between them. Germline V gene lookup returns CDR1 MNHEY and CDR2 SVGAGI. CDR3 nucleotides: TGTGCCAGCAGTTACAAAGGTGGGAACACTGAAGCTTTCTTT. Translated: CASSYKGGNTEAFF.

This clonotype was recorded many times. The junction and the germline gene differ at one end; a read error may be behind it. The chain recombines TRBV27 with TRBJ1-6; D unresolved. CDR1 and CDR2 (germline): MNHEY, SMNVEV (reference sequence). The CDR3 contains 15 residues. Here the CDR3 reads CASSLEGPYNSPLHF. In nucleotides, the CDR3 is TGCGCCAGCAGCTTGGAGGGTCCCTATAATTCACCCCTCCACTTT.

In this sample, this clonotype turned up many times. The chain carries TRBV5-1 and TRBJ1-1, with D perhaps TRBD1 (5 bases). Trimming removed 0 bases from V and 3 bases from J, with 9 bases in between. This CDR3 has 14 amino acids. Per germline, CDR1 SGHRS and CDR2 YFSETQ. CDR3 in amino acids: CASSLDRGDTEAFF. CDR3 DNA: TGCGCCAGCAGCTTGGACCGGGGGGACACTGAAGCTTTCTTT.

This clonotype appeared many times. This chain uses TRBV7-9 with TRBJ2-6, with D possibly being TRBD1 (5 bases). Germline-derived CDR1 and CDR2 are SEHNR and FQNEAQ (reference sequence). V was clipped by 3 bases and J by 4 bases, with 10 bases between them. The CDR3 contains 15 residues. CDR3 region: CASSFARVGANVLTF. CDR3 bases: TGTGCCAGCAGCTTCGCCAGGGTCGGGGCCAACGTCCTGACTTTC.

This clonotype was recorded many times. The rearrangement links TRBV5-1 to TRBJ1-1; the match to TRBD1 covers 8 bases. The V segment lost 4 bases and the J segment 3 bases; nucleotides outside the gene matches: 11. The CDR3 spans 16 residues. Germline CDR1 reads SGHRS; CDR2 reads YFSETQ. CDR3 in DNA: TGCGCCAGCAGCACGGGGGGTACAGGGGGAGACACTGAAGCTTTCTTT. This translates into CASSTGGTGGDTEAFF.

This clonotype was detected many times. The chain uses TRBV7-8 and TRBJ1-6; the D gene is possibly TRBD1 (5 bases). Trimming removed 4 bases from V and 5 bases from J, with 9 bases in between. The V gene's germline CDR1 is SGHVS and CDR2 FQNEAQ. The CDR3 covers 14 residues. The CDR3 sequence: CASSWGRDNSPLHF. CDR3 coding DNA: TGTGCCAGCAGCTGGGGACGGGATAATTCACCCCTCCACTTT.

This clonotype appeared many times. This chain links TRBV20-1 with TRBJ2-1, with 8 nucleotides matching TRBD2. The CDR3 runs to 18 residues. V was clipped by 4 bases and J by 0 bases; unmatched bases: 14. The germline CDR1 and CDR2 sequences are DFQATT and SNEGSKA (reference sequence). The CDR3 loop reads CSAILKRGGGSSYNEQFF. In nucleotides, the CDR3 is TGCAGTGCTATCCTGAAAAGGGGCGGGGGGAGCTCCTACAATGAGCAGTTCTTC.

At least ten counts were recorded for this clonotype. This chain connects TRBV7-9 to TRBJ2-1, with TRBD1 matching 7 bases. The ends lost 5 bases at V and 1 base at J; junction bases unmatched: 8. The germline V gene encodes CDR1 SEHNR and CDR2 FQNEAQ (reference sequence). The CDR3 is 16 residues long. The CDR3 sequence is CASSKNPGQSYNEQFF. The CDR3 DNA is TGTGCCAGCAGCAAGAACCCGGGACAGTCCTACAATGAGCAGTTCTTC.

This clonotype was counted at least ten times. This CDR3 is CSARALARYNEQFF. Written as DNA, the CDR3 is TGCAGTGCTAGAGCACTAGCGAGGTACAATGAGCAGTTCTTC. The V gene is TRBV20-1, the J gene TRBJ2-1, with 7 positions matching TRBD2. V dropped 1 base and J dropped 4; count of bases not matched to a gene: 4. The CDR3 runs to 14 residues. Per the germline V gene, CDR1 is DFQATT and CDR2 is SNEGSKA (reference sequence).

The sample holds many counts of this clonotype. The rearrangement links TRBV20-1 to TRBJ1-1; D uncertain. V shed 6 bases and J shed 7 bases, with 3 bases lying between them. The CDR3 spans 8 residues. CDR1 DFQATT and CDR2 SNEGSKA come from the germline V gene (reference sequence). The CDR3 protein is CSASEAFF. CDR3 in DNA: TGCAGTGCGAGTGAAGCTTTCTTT.

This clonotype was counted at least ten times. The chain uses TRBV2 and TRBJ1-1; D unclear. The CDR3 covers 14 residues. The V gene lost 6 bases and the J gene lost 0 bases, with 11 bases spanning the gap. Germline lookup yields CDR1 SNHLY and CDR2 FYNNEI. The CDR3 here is CASSAIVLNTEAFF. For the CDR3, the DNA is TGTGCCAGCAGCGCCATCGTTCTGAACACTGAAGCTTTCTTT.

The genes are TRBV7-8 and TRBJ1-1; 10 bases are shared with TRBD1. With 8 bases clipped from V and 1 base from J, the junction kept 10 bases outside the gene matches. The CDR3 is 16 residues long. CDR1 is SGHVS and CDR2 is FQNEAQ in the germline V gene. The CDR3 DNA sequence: TGTGCCAGCGCCGGGACAGGGGTAGAGGGGAACACTGAAGCTTTCTTT. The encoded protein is CASAGTGVEGNTEAFF.

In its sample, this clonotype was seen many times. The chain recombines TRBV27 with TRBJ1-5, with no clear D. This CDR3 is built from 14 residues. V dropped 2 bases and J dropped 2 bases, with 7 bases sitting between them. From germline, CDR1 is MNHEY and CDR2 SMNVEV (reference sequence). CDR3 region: CASSLRAGNQPQHF. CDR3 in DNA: TGTGCCAGCAGTTTACGGGCGGGCAATCAGCCCCAGCATTTT.

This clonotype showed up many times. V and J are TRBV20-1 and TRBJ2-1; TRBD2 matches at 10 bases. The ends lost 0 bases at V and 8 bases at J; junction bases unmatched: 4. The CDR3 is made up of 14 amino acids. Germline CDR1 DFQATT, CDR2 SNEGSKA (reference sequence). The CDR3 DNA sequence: TGCAGTGCTAGAGATTATGGGACTAGCGATGAGCAGTTCTTC. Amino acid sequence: CSARDYGTSDEQFF.

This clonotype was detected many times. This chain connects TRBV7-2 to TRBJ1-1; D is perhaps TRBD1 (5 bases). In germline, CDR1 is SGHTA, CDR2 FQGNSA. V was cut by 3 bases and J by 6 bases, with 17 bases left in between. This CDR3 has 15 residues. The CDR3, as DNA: TGTGCCAGCAGCTTCGGCCACCAGGGAATCCCTGAAGCTTTCTTT. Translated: CASSFGHQGIPEAFF.

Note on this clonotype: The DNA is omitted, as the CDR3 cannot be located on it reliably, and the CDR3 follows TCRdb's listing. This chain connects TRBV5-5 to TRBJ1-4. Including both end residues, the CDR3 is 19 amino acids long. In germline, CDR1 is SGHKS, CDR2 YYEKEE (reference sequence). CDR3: CASSFYICSAGGSNEKLFF.

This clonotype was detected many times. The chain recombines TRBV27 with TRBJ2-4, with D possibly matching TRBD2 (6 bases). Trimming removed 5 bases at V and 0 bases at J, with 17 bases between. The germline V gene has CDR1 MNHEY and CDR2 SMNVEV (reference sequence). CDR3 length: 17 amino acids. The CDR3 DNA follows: TGTGCCAGCAGTGGAGGGTGGCAGGTCGTAGCCAAAAACATTCAGTACTTC. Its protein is CASSGGWQVVAKNIQYF.

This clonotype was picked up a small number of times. Here the CDR3 DNA reads TGCAGTGCTAAAGCCGGACAGGGGACTAACTATGGCTACACCTTC. It encodes CSAKAGQGTNYGYTF. The rearrangement links TRBV20-1 to TRBJ1-2; 9 bases are a match to TRBD1. Germline CDR1 is DFQATT and CDR2 is SNEGSKA (reference sequence). The length of the CDR3 is 15 residues. V gave up 4 bases and J gave up 0 bases; unmatched junction bases: 6.